The following is a TCR beta chain sequence with its context. What it binds is not known. The sample originates from a study of shared clonotypes between healthy human individuals. Across the study: The donor pool was made up of a couple of women and a few men aged 18 to 49.

From germline, CDR1 is SNHLY and CDR2 FYNNEI. The CDR3 has 16 amino acids. V lost 1 base and J lost 4, with 17 bases in between. This table comes from immunoSEQ multiplex PCR, and its TCRdb copy is limited to in-frame clones, with some not included. The data contain around 1.4 million clones, 97% to 99% of them seen just once; the ten biggest clones take up approximately 0.38%. Broader study findings: Sequencing of the sorted subsets was shown by rarefaction to be incomplete despite large depth.

This chain links TRBV2 with TRBJ2-7; perhaps TRBD2 as D (6 bases). The TCR originated in a man aged 25 to 40 in good health. The specimen sequenced was naive CD4+ T cells sorted from blood. Subset meaning: CD45RA+ positively selected. CDR3 nucleotides: TGTGCCAGCAGTGAAGAGGCGATAGCGGTCGGTTACGAGCAGTACTTC. Its translation: CASSEEAIAVGYEQYF.